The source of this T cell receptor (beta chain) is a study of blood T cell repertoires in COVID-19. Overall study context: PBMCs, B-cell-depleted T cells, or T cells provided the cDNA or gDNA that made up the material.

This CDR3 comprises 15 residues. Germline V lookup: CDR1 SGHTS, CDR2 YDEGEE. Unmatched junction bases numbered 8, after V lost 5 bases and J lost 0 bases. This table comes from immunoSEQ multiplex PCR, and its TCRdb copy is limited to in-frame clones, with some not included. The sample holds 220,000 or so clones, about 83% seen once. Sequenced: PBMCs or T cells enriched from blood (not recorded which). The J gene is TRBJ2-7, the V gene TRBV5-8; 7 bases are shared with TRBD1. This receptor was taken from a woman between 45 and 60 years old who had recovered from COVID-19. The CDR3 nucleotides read TGTGCCAGCAGGGATTCCGACAGGGCCTCCTACGAGCAGTACTTC. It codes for CASRDSDRASYEQYF.